Listed below are T cell receptor beta chains from one sample, sequenced in a study of beta chain features in type 1 diabetes. The data were produced by immunoSEQ multiplex PCR, yet TCRdb's version contains in-frame clones alone and is incomplete. This repertoire shows about 620,000 clones, around 15% found once; its top ten account for around 0.1%. Sequenced material: naive CD4+ T cells from blood. The receptor set was obtained from a man aged 18 to 35 in good health. Both conserved end residues are trimmed from each CDR3.

V	J	CDR3
TRBV19	TRBJ2-1	ASSIMGLAGSTPKSYNEQF
TRBV29-1	TRBJ1-1	SVRTGGNTEAF
TRBV2	TRBJ2-1	ASMSGRAGNEQF
TRBV6-5	TRBJ1-5	ASSSTWGTSNQPQH
TRBV19	TRBJ1-2	ASSTLQGTGYT
TRBV7-2	TRBJ1-4	ASSFGRYATNEKLF
TRBV10-3	TRBJ1-4	AIREEGGARVF
TRBV18	TRBJ1-5	ASSTAGLQPQH
TRBV11-2	TRBJ2-5	ASSSGGTQY
TRBV19	TRBJ1-5	ASSILRQGNGELSNQPQH
TRBV6-5	TRBJ2-5	AKKGAHETQY
TRBV7-3	TRBJ1-1	ASSPRHSAFMNTEAF
TRBV7-9	TRBJ2-5	ASSVRQAVKETQY
TRBV6-1	TRBJ2-7	ASSSGGPYEQY
TRBV10-3	TRBJ2-6	ATMGNVLT
TRBV19	TRBJ1-5	ASRVMGNQPQH
TRBV19	TRBJ2-6	ASTDRSIGANVLT
TRBV25-1	TRBJ2-5	ASSARGTPRGAQY
TRBV6-6	TRBJ1-4	ASSSDRGQEKLF
TRBV7-2	TRBJ1-2	ASSTGGNYGYT
TRBV14	TRBJ1-6	ASSRQGGSHNSPLH
TRBV6-5	TRBJ2-1	ASSYRDNEQF
TRBV5-8	TRBJ1-3	ASSRKGMGQGVSGNTIY
TRBV7-6	TRBJ2-7	ASRVDSRSYEQY
TRBV5-1	TRBJ2-1	ASSLGDSSYNEQF
TRBV4-2	TRBJ2-7	ASSQDRGLAVREQY
TRBV30	TRBJ2-2	AWSRGDTGELF
TRBV6-6	TRBJ1-2	ASSPSQGTYGYT
TRBV11-2	TRBJ1-2	ASSLALTDRYGYT
TRBV7-2	TRBJ2-3	ASSGRGGGDTQY
TRBV18	TRBJ2-7	ASSPDSYEQY
TRBV7-2	TRBJ1-5	ASSLGDGSNQPQH
TRBV5-1	TRBJ2-4	ASSPDRELRY
TRBV5-1	TRBJ2-1	ASSLVWAGLDQF
TRBV18	TRBJ1-6	ASSPPQGYSPLH
TRBV28	TRBJ2-3	ASSPGTRGLTDTQY
TRBV5-1	TRBJ2-7	ASSLIPSSYEQY
TRBV5-1	TRBJ2-3	ASSLGERGPLRTQY
TRBV15	TRBJ1-2	ATSRPDRASYGYT
TRBV18	TRBJ2-3	ASSPSVPGQADTQY
TRBV7-2	TRBJ2-1	ASSPRGQGYNEQF
TRBV19	-	ASSRGLGGHEQY
TRBV7-2	TRBJ2-1	ASSPRLGSYNEQF
TRBV10-3	TRBJ1-1	AIKGYLTHPEAF
TRBV4-2	TRBJ1-5	ASSQQLQRNSNQPQH
TRBV7-3	TRBJ2-3	ASSSLPGQISDTQY
TRBV7-2	TRBJ2-1	ASSSTSHPGDYKF
TRBV18	TRBJ2-1	ASSPDRGPYNEQF
TRBV28	TRBJ1-2	ASGSVNYGYT